The T cell receptor (beta chain) described here comes from a study of cytomegalovirus exposure and HLA in healthy donors. Across the study: The 130 or so validation repertoires were reported in a later analysis to have been generated on the same platform as the roughly 680 first-cohort repertoires. The study's findings and limits: In vitro experiments confirmed that three CMV-associated chains were specific for CMV antigens.

Sequencing was performed with immunoSEQ multiplex PCR; in TCRdb, only in-frame clones are kept and a portion is missing. The sample has 150,000 to 200,000 clones, about 90% seen once. This clone was observed once. The antigen is unknown. This CDR3 has 16 residues. V lost 5 bases to trimming and J lost 7 bases; unmatched junction nucleotides: 7. Germline loops: CDR1 SGHTA, CDR2 FQGNSA. The sample consisted of PBMCs. The clonotype comes from a woman between 18 and 29 years old in good health and CMV-seropositive. The rearrangement uses TRBV7-2 and TRBJ2-1; the match to TRBD2 covers 14 bases. CDR3 in DNA: TGTGCCAGCAGCCCAACAGGGACTAGCGGGAGAAATGAGCAGTTCTTC. As protein: CASSPTGTSGRNEQFF.